The T cell receptor (beta chain) under discussion was sequenced for a study of blood T cell repertoires in COVID-19. For the study at large: The study drew acute and convalescent COVID-19 samples from the United States, Italy and Spain. Nucleic acid was either cDNA or gDNA, and it came from T cells, B-cell-depleted T cells, or PBMCs.

A single count supports this clone. In the study's own analysis: Nucleated cell number was recorded as an estimate derived from reference gene primer amplification. Here immunoSEQ multiplex PCR was the method, and the copy in TCRdb shows in-frame clones only, minus some. V and J calls and clone size are as listed in that table; D and trimming were resolved from the DNA. In the table there are about 200,000 clones, almost 90% of which are singletons. The CDR3 is 16 residues long. The germline CDR1 and CDR2 sequences are KGHSH and LQKENI. The trim removed 8 bases at V and 4 bases at J, leaving 8 bases unmatched.

This chain connects TRBV18 to TRBJ2-3; TRBD2 matches at 14 bases. Sequences were obtained from peripheral blood. The sequence was obtained from a man aged 18-30 years with active or convalescent COVID-19. The CDR3, as DNA: TGTGCCAGCCCGCCGGGACTAGCGGGAGTGGCAGATACGCAGTATTTT. Encoded protein: CASPPGLAGVADTQYF.